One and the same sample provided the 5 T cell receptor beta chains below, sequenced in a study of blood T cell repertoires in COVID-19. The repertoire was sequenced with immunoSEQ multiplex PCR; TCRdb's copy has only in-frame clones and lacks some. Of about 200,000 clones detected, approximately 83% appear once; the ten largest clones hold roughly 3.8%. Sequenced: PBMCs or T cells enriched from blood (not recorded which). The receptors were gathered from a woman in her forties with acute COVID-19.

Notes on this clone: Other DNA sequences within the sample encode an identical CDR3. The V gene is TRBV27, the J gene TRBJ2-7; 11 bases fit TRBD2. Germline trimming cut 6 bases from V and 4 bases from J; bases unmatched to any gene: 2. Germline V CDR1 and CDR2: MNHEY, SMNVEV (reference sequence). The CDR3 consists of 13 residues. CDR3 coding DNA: TGTGCCAGCAGCCGGACTAGCGGGTACGAGCAGTACTTC. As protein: CASSRTSGYEQYF.

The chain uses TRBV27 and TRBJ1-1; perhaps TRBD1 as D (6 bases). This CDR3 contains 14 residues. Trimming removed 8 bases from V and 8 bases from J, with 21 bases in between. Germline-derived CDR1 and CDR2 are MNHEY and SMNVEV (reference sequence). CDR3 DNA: TGTGCCAGCGACCCCCAGACAGGAATTCTCGAAGCTTTCTTT. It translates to CASDPQTGILEAFF.

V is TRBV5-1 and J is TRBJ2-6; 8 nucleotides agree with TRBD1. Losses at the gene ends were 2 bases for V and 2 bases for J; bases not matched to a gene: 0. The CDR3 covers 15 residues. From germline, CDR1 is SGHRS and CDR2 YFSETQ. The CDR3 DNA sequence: TGCGCCAGCAGCTTACAGGGGGCTGGGGCCAACGTCCTGACTTTC. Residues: CASSLQGAGANVLTF.

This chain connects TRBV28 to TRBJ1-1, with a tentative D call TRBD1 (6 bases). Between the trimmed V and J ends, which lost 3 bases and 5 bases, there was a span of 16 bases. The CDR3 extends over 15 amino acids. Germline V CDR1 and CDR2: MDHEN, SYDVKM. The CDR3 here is CASSLRGLGDTEAFF. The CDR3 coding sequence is TGTGCCAGCAGTTTGCGGGGGCTCGGCGATACTGAAGCTTTCTTT.

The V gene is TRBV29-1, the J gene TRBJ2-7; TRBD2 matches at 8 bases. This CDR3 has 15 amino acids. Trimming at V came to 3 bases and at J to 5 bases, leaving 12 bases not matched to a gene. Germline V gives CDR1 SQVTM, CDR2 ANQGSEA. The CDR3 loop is CSVEGLGGRSHEQYF. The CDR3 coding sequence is TGCAGCGTTGAGGGTTTGGGCGGGAGGTCCCACGAGCAGTACTTC.